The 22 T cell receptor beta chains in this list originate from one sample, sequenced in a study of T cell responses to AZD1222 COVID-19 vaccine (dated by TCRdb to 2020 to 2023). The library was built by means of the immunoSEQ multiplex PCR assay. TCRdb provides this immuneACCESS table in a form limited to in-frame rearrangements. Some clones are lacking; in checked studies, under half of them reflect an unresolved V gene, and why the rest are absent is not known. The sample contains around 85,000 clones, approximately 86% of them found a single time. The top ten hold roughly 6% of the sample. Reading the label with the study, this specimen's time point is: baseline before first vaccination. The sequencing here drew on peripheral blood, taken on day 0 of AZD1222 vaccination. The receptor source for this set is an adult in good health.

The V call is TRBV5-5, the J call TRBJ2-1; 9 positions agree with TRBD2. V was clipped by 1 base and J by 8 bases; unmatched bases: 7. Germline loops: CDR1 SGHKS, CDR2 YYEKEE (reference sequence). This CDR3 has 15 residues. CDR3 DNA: TGTGCCAGCAGCTTGTTAGCTAGCGGGAATCATGAGCAGTTCTTC. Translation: CASSLLASGNHEQFF.

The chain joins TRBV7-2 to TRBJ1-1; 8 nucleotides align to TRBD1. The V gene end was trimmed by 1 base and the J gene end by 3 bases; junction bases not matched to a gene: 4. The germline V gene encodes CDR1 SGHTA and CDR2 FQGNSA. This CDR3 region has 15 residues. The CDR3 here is CASSLVTGGYTEAFF. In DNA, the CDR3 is TGTGCCAGCAGCTTAGTAACAGGGGGATACACTGAAGCTTTCTTT.

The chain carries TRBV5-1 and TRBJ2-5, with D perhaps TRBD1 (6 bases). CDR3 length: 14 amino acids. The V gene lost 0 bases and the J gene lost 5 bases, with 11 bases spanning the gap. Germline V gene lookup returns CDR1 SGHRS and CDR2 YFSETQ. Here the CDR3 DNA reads TGCGCCAGCAGCTTGGCTGGGGGCCTGGAGACCCAGTACTTC. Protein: CASSLAGGLETQYF.

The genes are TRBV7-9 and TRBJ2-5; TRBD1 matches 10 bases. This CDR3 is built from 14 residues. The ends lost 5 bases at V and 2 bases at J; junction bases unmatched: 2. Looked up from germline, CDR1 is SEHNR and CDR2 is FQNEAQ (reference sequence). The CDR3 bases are TGTGCCAGCAGCATGGGACAGGGGCAAGAGACCCAGTACTTC. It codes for CASSMGQGQETQYF. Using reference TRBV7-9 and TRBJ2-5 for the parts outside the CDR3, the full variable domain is DTGVSQNPRHKITKRGQNVTFRCDPISEHNRLYWYRQTLGQGPEFLTYFQNEAQLEKSRLLSDRFSAERPKGSFSTLEIQRTEQGDSAMYLCASSMGQGQETQYFGPGTRLLVL.

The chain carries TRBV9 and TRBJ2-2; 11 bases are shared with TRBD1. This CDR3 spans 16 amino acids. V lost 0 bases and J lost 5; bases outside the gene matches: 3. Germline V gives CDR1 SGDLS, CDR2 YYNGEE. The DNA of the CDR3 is TGTGCCAGCAGCGTAGGGTGGGACAGGGGGACCGGGGAGCTGTTTTTT. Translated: CASSVGWDRGTGELFF.

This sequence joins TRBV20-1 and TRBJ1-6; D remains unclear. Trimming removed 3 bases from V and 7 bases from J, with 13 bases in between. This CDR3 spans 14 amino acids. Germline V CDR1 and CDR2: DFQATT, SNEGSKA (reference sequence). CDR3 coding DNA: TGCAGTGCTAGTGAGGGCGGGATGAATTCACCCCTCCACTTT. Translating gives CSASEGGMNSPLHF.

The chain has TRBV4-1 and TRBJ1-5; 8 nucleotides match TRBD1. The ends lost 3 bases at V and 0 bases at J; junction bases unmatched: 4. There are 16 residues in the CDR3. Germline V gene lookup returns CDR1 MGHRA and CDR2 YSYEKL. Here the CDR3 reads CASSHWTGNSNQPQHF. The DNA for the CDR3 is TGCGCCAGCAGCCACTGGACAGGGAATAGCAATCAGCCCCAGCATTTT.

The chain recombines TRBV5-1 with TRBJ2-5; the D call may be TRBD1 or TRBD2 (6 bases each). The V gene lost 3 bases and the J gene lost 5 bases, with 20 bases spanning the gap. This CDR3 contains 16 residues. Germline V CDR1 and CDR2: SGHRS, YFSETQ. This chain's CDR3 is CASSSAPGGAGETQYF. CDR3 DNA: TGCGCCAGCAGCTCGGCCCCCGGGGGCGCAGGGGAGACCCAGTACTTC.

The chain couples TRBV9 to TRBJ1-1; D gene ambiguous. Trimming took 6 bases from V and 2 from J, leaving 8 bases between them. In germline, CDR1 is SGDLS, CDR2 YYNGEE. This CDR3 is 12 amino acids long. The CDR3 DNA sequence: TGTGCCAGCACCCCCCTAAACACTGAAGCTTTCTTT. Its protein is CASTPLNTEAFF. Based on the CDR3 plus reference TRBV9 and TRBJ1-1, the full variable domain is DSGVTQTPKHLITATGQRVTLRCSPRSGDLSVYWYQQSLDQGLQFLIQYYNGEERAKGNILERFSAQQFPDLHSELNLSSLELGDSALYFCASTPLNTEAFFGQGTRLTVV.

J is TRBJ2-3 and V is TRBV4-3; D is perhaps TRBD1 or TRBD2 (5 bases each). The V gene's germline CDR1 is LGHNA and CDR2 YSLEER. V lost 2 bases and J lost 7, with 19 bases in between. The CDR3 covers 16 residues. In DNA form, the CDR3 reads TGCGCCAGCAGCCAAACCCGGGACCGGCCAGGCCATACGCAGTATTTT. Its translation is CASSQTRDRPGHTQYF.

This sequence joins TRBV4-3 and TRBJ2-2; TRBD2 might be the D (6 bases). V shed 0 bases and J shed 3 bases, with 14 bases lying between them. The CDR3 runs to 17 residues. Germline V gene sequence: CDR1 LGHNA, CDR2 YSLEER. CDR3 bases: TGCGCCAGCAGCCAAGAAACGAGTAGCGGCTACACCGGGGAGCTGTTTTTT. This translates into CASSQETSSGYTGELFF.

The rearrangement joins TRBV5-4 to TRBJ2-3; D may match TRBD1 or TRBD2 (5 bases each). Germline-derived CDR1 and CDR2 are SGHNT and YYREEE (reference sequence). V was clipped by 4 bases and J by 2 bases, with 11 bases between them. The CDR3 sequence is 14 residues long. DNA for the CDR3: TGTGCCAGCAGCCCTAGGGACCCCACAGATACGCAGTATTTT. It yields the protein CASSPRDPTDTQYF.

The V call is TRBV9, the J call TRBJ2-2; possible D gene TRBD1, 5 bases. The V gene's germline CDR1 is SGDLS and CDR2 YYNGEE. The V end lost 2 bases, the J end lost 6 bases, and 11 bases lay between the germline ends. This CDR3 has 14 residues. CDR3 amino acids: CASSVAWGSGELFF. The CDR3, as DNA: TGTGCCAGCAGCGTGGCTTGGGGCTCCGGGGAGCTGTTTTTT.

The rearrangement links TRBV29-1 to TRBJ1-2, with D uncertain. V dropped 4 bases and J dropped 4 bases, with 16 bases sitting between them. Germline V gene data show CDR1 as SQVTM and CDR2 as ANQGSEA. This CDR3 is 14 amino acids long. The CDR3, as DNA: TGCAGCGTTGGGCAGGACGTTCGGGCCTATGGCTACACCTTC. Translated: CSVGQDVRAYGYTF.

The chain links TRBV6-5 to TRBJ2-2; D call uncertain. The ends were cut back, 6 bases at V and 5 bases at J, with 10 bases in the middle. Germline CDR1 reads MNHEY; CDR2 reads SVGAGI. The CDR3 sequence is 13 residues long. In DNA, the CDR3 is TGTGCCAGCAGGTCGTGGGCTACCGGGGAGCTGTTTTTT. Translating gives CASRSWATGELFF.

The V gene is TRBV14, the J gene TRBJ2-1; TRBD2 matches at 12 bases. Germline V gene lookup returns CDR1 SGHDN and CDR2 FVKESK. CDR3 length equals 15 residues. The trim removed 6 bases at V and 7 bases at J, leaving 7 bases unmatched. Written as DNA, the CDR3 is TGTGCCAGCAGACCTAGCGGGAGGGCCGGAAATGAGCAGTTCTTC. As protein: CASRPSGRAGNEQFF.

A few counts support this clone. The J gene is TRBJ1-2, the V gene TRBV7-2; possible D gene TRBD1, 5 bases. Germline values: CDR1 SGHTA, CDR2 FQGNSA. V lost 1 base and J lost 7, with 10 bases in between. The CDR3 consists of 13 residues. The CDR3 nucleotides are TGTGCCAGCAGCTTAGGCCCCCAGGGTGGCTACACCTTC. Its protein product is CASSLGPQGGYTF.

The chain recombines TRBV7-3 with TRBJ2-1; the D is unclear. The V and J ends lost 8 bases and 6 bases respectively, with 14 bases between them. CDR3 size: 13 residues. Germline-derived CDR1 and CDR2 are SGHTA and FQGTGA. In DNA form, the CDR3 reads TGTGCCAGCCGGGCAGCTACAAGCAATGAGCAGTTCTTC. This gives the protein CASRAATSNEQFF.

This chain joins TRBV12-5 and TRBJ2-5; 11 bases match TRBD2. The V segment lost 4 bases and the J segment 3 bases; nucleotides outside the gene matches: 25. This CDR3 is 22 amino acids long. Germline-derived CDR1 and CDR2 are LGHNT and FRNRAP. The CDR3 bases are TGTGCTAGTGGTTCACCCACCCTACGGACTAGCGGGTTCGGTTCACGGGAAGAGACCCAGTACTTC. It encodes CASGSPTLRTSGFGSREETQYF. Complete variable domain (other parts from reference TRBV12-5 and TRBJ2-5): DARVTQTPRHKVTEMGQEVTMRCQPILGHNTVFWYRQTMMQGLELLAYFRNRAPLDDSGMPKDRFSAEMPDATLATLKIQPSEPRDSAVYFCASGSPTLRTSGFGSREETQYFGPGTRLLVL.

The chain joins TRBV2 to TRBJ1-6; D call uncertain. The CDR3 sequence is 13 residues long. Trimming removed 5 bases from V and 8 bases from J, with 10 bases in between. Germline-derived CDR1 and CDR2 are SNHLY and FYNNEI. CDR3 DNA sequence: TGTGCCAGCAGTTTAGACGGTGATTCACCCCTCCACTTT. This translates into CASSLDGDSPLHF. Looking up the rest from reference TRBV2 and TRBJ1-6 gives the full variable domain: EPEVTQTPSHQVTQMGQEVILRCVPISNHLYFYWYRQILGQKVEFLVSFYNNEISEKSEIFDDQFSVERPDGSNFTLKIRSTKLEDSAMYFCASSLDGDSPLHFGNGTRLTVT.

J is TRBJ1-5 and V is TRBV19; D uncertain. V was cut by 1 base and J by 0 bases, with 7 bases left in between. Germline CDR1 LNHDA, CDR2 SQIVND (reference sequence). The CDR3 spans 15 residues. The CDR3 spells CASSIGGRSNQPQHF. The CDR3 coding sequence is TGTGCCAGTAGTATAGGTGGCCGTAGCAATCAGCCCCAGCATTTT.

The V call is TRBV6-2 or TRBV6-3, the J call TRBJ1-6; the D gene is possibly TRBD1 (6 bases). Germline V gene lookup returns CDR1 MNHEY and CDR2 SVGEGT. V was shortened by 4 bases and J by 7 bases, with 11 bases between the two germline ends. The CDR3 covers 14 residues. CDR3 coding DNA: TGTGCCAGCAGTTCAACAGGGCAGAATTCACCCCTCCACTTT. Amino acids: CASSSTGQNSPLHF.